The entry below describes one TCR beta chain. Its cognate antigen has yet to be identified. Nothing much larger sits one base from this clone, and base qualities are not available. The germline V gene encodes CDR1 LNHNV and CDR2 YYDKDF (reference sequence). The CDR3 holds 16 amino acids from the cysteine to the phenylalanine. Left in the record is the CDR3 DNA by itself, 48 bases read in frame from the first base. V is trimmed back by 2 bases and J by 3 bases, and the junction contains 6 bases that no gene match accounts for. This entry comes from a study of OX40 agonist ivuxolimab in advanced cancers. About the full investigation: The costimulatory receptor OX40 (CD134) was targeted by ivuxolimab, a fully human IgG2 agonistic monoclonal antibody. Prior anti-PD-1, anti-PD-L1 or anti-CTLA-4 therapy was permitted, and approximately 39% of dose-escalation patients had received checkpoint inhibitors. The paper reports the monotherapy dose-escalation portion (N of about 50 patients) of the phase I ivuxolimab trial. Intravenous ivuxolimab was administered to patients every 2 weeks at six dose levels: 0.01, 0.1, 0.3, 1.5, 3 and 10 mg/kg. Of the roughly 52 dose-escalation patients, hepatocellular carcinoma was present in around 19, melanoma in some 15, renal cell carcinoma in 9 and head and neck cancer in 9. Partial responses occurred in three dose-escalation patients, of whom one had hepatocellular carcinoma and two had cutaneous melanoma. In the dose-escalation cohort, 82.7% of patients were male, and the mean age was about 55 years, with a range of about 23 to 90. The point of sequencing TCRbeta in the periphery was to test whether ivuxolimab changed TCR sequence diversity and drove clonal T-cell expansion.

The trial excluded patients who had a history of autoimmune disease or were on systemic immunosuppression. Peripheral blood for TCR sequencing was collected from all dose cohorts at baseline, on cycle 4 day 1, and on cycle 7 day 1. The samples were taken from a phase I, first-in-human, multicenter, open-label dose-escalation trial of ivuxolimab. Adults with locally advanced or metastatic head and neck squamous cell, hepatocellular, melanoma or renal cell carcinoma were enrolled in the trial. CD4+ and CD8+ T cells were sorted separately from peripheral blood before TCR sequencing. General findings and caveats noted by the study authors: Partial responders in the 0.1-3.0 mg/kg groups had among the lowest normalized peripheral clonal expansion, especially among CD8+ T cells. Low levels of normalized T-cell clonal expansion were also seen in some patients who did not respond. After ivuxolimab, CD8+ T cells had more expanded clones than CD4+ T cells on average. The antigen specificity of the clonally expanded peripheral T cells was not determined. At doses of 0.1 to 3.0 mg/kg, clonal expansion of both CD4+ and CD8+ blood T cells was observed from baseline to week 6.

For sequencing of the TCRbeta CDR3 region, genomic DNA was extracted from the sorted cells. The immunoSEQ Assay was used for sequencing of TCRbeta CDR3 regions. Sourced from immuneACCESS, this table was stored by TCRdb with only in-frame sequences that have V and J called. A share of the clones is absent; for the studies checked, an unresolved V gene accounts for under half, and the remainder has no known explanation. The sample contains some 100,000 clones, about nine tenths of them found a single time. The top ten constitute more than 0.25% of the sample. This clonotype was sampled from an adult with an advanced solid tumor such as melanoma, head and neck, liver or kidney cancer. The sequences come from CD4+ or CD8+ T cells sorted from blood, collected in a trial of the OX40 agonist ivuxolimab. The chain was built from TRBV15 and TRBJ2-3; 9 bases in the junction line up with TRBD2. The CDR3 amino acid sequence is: CATSRSGGRATDTQYF. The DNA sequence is TGTGCCACCAGCAGATCGGGCGGGAGGGCGACAGATACGCAGTATTTT. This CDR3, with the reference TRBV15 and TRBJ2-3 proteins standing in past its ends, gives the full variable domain DAMVIQNPRYQVTQFGKPVTLSCSQTLNHNVMYWYQQKSSQAPKLLFHYYDKDFNNEADTPDNFQSRRPNTSFCFLDIRSPGLGDTAMYLCATSRSGGRATDTQYFGPGTRLTVL.